This is a list of T cell receptor beta chains from one sample in a study of blood T cell repertoires in COVID-19. Only in-frame clones appear in the TCRdb table, and some are missing; sequencing was by immunoSEQ multiplex PCR. The sample has about 72,000 clones, about four fifths seen once; the top ten hold around 20%. The sequenced sample consisted of peripheral blood. The receptors derive from a human donor in a cohort sampled during active COVID-19. Each CDR3 is given with its conserved first and last residue. The D gene is left open where the match is weak. Rows give clone size only sometimes, using once, few, many, or a class for an expanded clone.

d_gene: -
j_gene: TRBJ2-7
v_gene: TRBV29-1
len: 12
abundance: -
CDR3aa: CSVDAAGDEQYF
CDR3nt: TGCAGCGTTGATGCCGCCGGAGACGAGCAGTACTTC

d_gene: -
j_gene: TRBJ2-7
v_gene: TRBV5-1
len: 15
abundance: -
CDR3aa: CASSLEGAGSLEQYF
CDR3nt: TGCGCCAGCAGCTTGGAAGGGGCAGGTTCCCTCGAGCAGTACTTC

d_gene: -
j_gene: TRBJ1-2
v_gene: TRBV4-2
len: 11
abundance: -
CDR3aa: CASSQEGGYTF
CDR3nt: TGTGCCAGCAGCCAGGAGGGTGGCTACACCTTC

d_gene: TRBD1
j_gene: TRBJ1-5
v_gene: TRBV19
len: 15
abundance: -
CDR3aa: CASSMGQGLNQPQHF
CDR3nt: TGTGCCAGTAGTATGGGACAGGGCCTCAATCAGCCCCAGCATTTT

d_gene: TRBD1
j_gene: TRBJ2-6
v_gene: TRBV3-1/TRBV3-2
len: 18
abundance: -
CDR3aa: CASSQEDRGPSGANVLTF
CDR3nt: TGTGCCAGCAGCCAGGAGGACAGGGGGCCCTCTGGGGCCAACGTCCTGACTTTC

d_gene: -
j_gene: TRBJ1-2
v_gene: TRBV7-9
len: 19
abundance: -
CDR3aa: CASSLAATTPGQWPPGYTF
CDR3nt: TGTGCCAGCAGCTTAGCGGCCACTACCCCGGGACAATGGCCGCCTGGCTACACCTTC

d_gene: -
j_gene: TRBJ1-6
v_gene: TRBV7-2
len: 13
abundance: few
CDR3aa: CASSPGTESPLHF
CDR3nt: TGTGCCAGCAGCCCAGGGACTGAGTCACCCCTCCACTTT

d_gene: TRBD2
j_gene: TRBJ2-2
v_gene: TRBV11-2
len: 16
abundance: -
CDR3aa: CASSPLGRGGTEELFF
CDR3nt: TGTGCCAGCAGCCCCTTGGGTCGGGGGGGTACCGAGGAGCTGTTTTTT

d_gene: TRBD1
j_gene: TRBJ2-7
v_gene: TRBV10-3
len: 13
abundance: -
CDR3aa: CAIGGQGAYEQYF
CDR3nt: TGTGCCATCGGCGGACAGGGCGCCTACGAGCAGTACTTC

d_gene: -
j_gene: TRBJ1-1
v_gene: TRBV3-1/TRBV3-2
len: 15
abundance: -
CDR3aa: CASRRDSGVSTEAFF
CDR3nt: TGTGCCAGCAGGAGAGATTCCGGGGTGAGCACTGAAGCTTTCTTT

d_gene: -
j_gene: TRBJ2-7
v_gene: TRBV6-2/TRBV6-3
len: 15
abundance: -
CDR3aa: CASSQAALKNYEQYF
CDR3nt: TGTGCCAGCAGCCAAGCGGCCCTAAAAAACTACGAGCAGTACTTC

d_gene: TRBD2
j_gene: TRBJ2-7
v_gene: TRBV3-1/TRBV3-2
len: 13
abundance: -
CDR3aa: CASSQAGGLEQYF
CDR3nt: TGTGCCAGCAGCCAAGCGGGGGGTCTGGAGCAGTACTTC

d_gene: -
j_gene: TRBJ1-2
v_gene: TRBV5-1
len: 13
abundance: -
CDR3aa: CASSRDTNYGYTF
CDR3nt: TGCGCCAGCAGCCGGGACACAAACTATGGCTACACCTTC

d_gene: TRBD1
j_gene: TRBJ2-7
v_gene: TRBV7-9
len: 15
abundance: -
CDR3aa: CASSLFGTGPYEQYF
CDR3nt: TGTGCCAGCAGCTTGTTTGGGACAGGACCCTACGAGCAGTACTTC

d_gene: -
j_gene: TRBJ1-5
v_gene: TRBV19
len: 14
abundance: once
CDR3aa: CASSNQGYDQPQHF
CDR3nt: TGTGCCAGTAGTAATCAGGGTTACGATCAGCCCCAGCATTTT

d_gene: TRBD1
j_gene: TRBJ2-3
v_gene: TRBV6-2/TRBV6-3
len: 15
abundance: few
CDR3aa: CASSYSTGATDTQYF
CDR3nt: TGTGCCAGCAGTTACTCGACAGGGGCCACAGATACGCAGTATTTT

d_gene: -
j_gene: TRBJ2-3
v_gene: TRBV6-5
len: 12
abundance: -
CDR3aa: CASREGMDTQYF
CDR3nt: TGTGCCAGCAGGGAGGGAATGGATACGCAGTATTTT

d_gene: -
j_gene: TRBJ2-7
v_gene: TRBV9
len: 14
abundance: -
CDR3aa: CASSVVGSSYEQYF
CDR3nt: TGTGCCAGCAGCGTAGTTGGGAGCTCCTACGAGCAGTACTTC

d_gene: -
j_gene: TRBJ1-6
v_gene: TRBV6-5
len: 15
abundance: -
CDR3aa: CASRTAGELRSPLHF
CDR3nt: TGTGCCAGCAGGACGGCTGGCGAACTGAGGTCACCCCTCCACTTT

d_gene: -
j_gene: TRBJ2-7
v_gene: TRBV11-2
len: 15
abundance: -
CDR3aa: CASSLRGGPPYEQYF
CDR3nt: TGTGCCAGCAGCTTACGCGGGGGCCCCCCCTACGAGCAGTACTTC

d_gene: -
j_gene: TRBJ1-1
v_gene: TRBV2
len: 14
abundance: -
CDR3aa: CASWGPPDGTEAFF
CDR3nt: TGTGCCAGCTGGGGGCCACCCGACGGCACTGAAGCTTTCTTT

d_gene: TRBD1
j_gene: TRBJ1-1
v_gene: TRBV7-3
len: 14
abundance: -
CDR3aa: CASSRTGGNTEAFF
CDR3nt: TGTGCCAGCAGCCGCACAGGGGGCAACACTGAAGCTTTCTTT

d_gene: -
j_gene: TRBJ2-7
v_gene: TRBV5-1
len: 13
abundance: -
CDR3aa: CASSVHSGQEQYF
CDR3nt: TGCGCCAGCAGCGTGCACAGTGGACAGGAGCAGTACTTC

d_gene: -
j_gene: TRBJ1-1
v_gene: TRBV27
len: 12
abundance: once
CDR3aa: CASSQGNTEAFF
CDR3nt: TGTGCCAGCAGTCAGGGTAACACTGAAGCTTTCTTT

d_gene: TRBD2
j_gene: TRBJ2-1
v_gene: TRBV4-2
len: 19
abundance: -
CDR3aa: CASRFSRAGLAGGGNEQFF
CDR3nt: TGTGCCAGCAGGTTTTCCCGAGCGGGACTAGCGGGGGGAGGGAATGAGCAGTTCTTC

d_gene: -
j_gene: TRBJ2-5
v_gene: TRBV9
len: 15
abundance: -
CDR3aa: CASSNIPSSQETQYF
CDR3nt: TGTGCCAGCAGCAATATCCCCTCCAGCCAAGAGACCCAGTACTTC

d_gene: -
j_gene: TRBJ1-5
v_gene: TRBV5-1
len: 14
abundance: -
CDR3aa: CASSSTVVNQPQHF
CDR3nt: TGCGCCAGCAGCTCGACAGTGGTCAATCAGCCCCAGCATTTT

d_gene: TRBD1
j_gene: TRBJ1-4
v_gene: TRBV5-6
len: 15
abundance: once
CDR3aa: CASSLGQGSNEKLFF
CDR3nt: TGTGCCAGCAGCTTGGGACAGGGGTCTAATGAAAAACTGTTTTTT

d_gene: -
j_gene: TRBJ1-1
v_gene: TRBV20-1
len: 15
abundance: -
CDR3aa: CSASPPDTRGEEAFF
CDR3nt: TGCAGTGCTAGTCCCCCGGACACACGGGGGGAGGAAGCTTTCTTT

d_gene: -
j_gene: TRBJ2-7
v_gene: TRBV21-1
len: 13
abundance: few
CDR3aa: CASKASGTYEQYF
CDR3nt: TGTGCCAGCAAGGCTAGCGGCACCTACGAGCAGTACTTC

d_gene: -
j_gene: TRBJ2-1
v_gene: TRBV7-9
len: 16
abundance: -
CDR3aa: CASSSQGEGTYNEQFF
CDR3nt: TGTGCCAGCAGCTCACAGGGTGAGGGTACCTACAATGAGCAGTTCTTC

d_gene: -
j_gene: TRBJ1-2
v_gene: TRBV18
len: 15
abundance: -
CDR3aa: CASSQLSPPNYGYTF
CDR3nt: TGTGCCAGCTCCCAGTTATCGCCACCTAACTATGGCTACACCTTC